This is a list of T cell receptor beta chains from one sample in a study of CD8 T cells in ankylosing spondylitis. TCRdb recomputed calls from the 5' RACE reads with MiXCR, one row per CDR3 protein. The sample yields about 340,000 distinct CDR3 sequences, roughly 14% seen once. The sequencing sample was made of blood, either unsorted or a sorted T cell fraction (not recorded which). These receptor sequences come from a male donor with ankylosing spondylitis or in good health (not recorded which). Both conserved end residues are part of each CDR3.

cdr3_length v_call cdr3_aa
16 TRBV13 CASGPGRASRADTQYF
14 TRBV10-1 CASSLTGPTDTQYF
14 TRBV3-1 CASSRWRLNTEAFF
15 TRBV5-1 CASSPSGQGADTQYF
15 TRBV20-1 CSARAQGWDTGELFF
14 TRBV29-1 CSVRDRARDAEAFF
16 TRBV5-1 CASSRILAGGTDTQYF
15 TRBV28 CASREDRTKGGGYTF
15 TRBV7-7 CASSRLGAGTGEQFF
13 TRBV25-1 CASTQAVNSPLHF
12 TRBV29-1 CSVNTGANVLTF
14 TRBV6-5 CASSYSAGPWGYTF
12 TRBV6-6 CASRDSDQPQHF
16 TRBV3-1 CASSAFRTGSNEKLFF
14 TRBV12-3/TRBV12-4 CASSWSRVNSPLHF